These 20 T cell receptor beta chains originate from one sample sequenced in a study of cytomegalovirus exposure and HLA in healthy donors. Clones were read by immunoSEQ multiplex PCR, and TCRdb kept only the in-frame ones, dropping some. This repertoire shows 110,000 to 150,000 clones, about four fifths found once; its top ten account for almost 1.5%. Sequences were obtained from PBMCs. All receptors come from a woman in her 30s in good health and CMV-seronegative.

This clone was counted between two and nine times. The rearrangement links TRBV28 to TRBJ1-2; D is uncertain. V gave up 5 bases and J gave up 4 bases, with 5 bases separating them. Germline V gene lookup returns CDR1 MDHEN and CDR2 SYDVKM. CDR3 length: 11 amino acids. The CDR3 reads CASSPLYGYTF. Here the CDR3 DNA reads TGTGCCAGCAGTCCCCTCTATGGCTACACCTTC.

This clone was counted many times. This sequence joins TRBV5-4 and TRBJ2-3, with TRBD2 as a possible D gene (6 bases). The CDR3 consists of 16 residues. V gave up 1 base and J gave up 2 bases, with 14 bases separating them. Germline V gives CDR1 SGHNT, CDR2 YYREEE (reference sequence). CDR3 nucleotide sequence: TGTGCCAGCAGCTTGTTCGCGGGGAGGTACACAGATACGCAGTATTTT. Translation gives CASSLFAGRYTDTQYF.

This chain joins TRBV5-1 and TRBJ2-5, with D possibly matching TRBD1 (5 bases). CDR1 and CDR2 from the germline V gene are SGHRS and YFSETQ. This CDR3 has 13 residues. The V gene lost 4 bases and the J gene lost 2 bases, with 9 bases spanning the gap. CDR3 residues: CASSITGQETQYF. DNA of the CDR3: TGCGCCAGCAGCATAACAGGTCAAGAGACCCAGTACTTC.

This chain uses TRBV29-1 with TRBJ1-2, with D tentatively TRBD1 (5 bases). Germline-derived CDR1 and CDR2 are SQVTM and ANQGSEA. V was trimmed by 3 bases and J by 7 bases, leaving 12 bases between them. The CDR3 totals 12 residues. CDR3 sequence reads: CSVDMQGGGYTF. CDR3 nucleotides: TGCAGCGTTGATATGCAGGGTGGTGGCTACACCTTC.

The rearrangement uses TRBV2 and TRBJ1-6; TRBD1 is a possible D gene (6 bases). The ends were cut back, 6 bases at V and 5 bases at J, with 17 bases in the middle. Germline lookup yields CDR1 SNHLY and CDR2 FYNNEI. CDR3 size: 16 residues. The CDR3 spells CASSDFGQSNNSPLHF. The CDR3 DNA is TGTGCCAGCAGCGACTTCGGACAGAGTAATAATTCACCCCTCCACTTT.

V is TRBV7-9 and J is TRBJ1-6; 10 bases fit TRBD1. V shed 1 base, J shed 4 bases, and the junction held 7 bases outside the gene matches. Germline assignment: CDR1 SEHNR and CDR2 FQNEAQ (reference sequence). CDR3 length: 18 residues. CDR3 in amino acids: CASSLGTGGEIYNSPLHF. In nucleotides, the CDR3 is TGTGCCAGCAGCTTAGGGACAGGGGGTGAAATTTATAATTCACCCCTCCACTTT.

This clone was found once. The chain joins TRBV5-1 to TRBJ2-6; perhaps TRBD1 as D (6 bases). V shed 4 bases and J shed 0 bases, with 11 bases lying between them. The germline CDR1 and CDR2 sequences are SGHRS and YFSETQ. This CDR3 comprises 16 residues. CDR3 DNA: TGCGCCAGCAGCCCCGGACAGTCCTCTGGGGCCAACGTCCTGACTTTC. Protein product: CASSPGQSSGANVLTF.

The V call is TRBV6-5, the J call TRBJ2-3, with 8 bases matching TRBD1. Germline values: CDR1 MNHEY, CDR2 SVGAGI. Losses at the gene ends were 8 bases for V and 6 bases for J; bases not matched to a gene: 7. This CDR3 is 13 amino acids long. The CDR3 DNA is TGTGCCAGCTGCAGACAGGGGTCGGATACGCAGTATTTT. Translated, it gives CASCRQGSDTQYF.

J is TRBJ2-7 and V is TRBV5-4; no definite D call. V was shortened by 2 bases and J by 0 bases, with 6 bases between the two germline ends. Germline CDR1 reads SGHNT; CDR2 reads YYREEE (reference sequence). The length of the CDR3 is 13 residues. CDR3 sequence reads: CASSFGSSYEQYF. CDR3 DNA: TGTGCCAGCAGCTTTGGTAGCTCCTACGAGCAGTACTTC.

The chain is built from TRBV5-1 and TRBJ2-3; D not certain. V gave up 0 bases and J gave up 5 bases, with 7 bases separating them. Germline-derived CDR1 and CDR2 are SGHRS and YFSETQ. The CDR3 runs 13 residues. CDR3 bases: TGCGCCAGCAGCTTGGCAGGTGTAGATACGCAGTATTTT. It is translated as CASSLAGVDTQYF. The full variable domain, rest sourced from reference TRBV5-1 and TRBJ2-3, is KAGVTQTPRYLIKTRGQQVTLSCSPISGHRSVSWYQQTPGQGLQFLFEYFSETQRNKGNFPGRFSGRQFSNSRSEMNVSTLELGDSALYLCASSLAGVDTQYFGPGTRLTVL.

This sequence joins TRBV10-3 and TRBJ2-7, with a possible D match to TRBD1 (6 bases). The V gene's germline CDR1 is ENHRY and CDR2 SYGVKD. V was cut by 10 bases and J by 5 bases, with 15 bases left in between. The CDR3 extends over 12 amino acids. CDR3 protein: CASHEGGDEQYF. As DNA, the CDR3 is TGTGCCAGCCACGAAGGGGGAGACGAGCAGTACTTC.

The rearrangement uses TRBV27 and TRBJ2-7; the match to TRBD1 covers 9 bases. Germline V gene lookup returns CDR1 MNHEY and CDR2 SMNVEV (reference sequence). The ends lost 4 bases at V and 4 bases at J; junction bases unmatched: 5. The CDR3 sequence is 14 residues long. The CDR3, as DNA: TGTGCCAGCAGTTACGGGACAGGGTTTTACGAGCAGTACTTC. Protein product: CASSYGTGFYEQYF.

The CDR3 spells CASSWGDRGANTEAFF. The CDR3 region has the DNA TGCGCCAGCAGCTGGGGCGACAGGGGTGCGAACACTGAAGCTTTCTTT. This chain joins TRBV5-1 and TRBJ1-1; TRBD1 aligns across 8 bases. Germline assignment: CDR1 SGHRS and CDR2 YFSETQ. This CDR3 spans 16 amino acids. The V and J ends lost 3 bases and 1 base, in that order; junction bases with no gene match: 8.

This clone was recorded once. The V and J genes are TRBV5-6 and TRBJ1-2; TRBD1 aligns across 7 bases. Trimming at V came to 2 bases and at J to 4 bases, leaving 5 bases not matched to a gene. The length of the CDR3 is 14 residues. CDR1 SGHDT and CDR2 YYEEEE come from the germline V gene. The CDR3 region is CASSLGDSGYGYTF. As DNA, the CDR3 is TGTGCCAGCAGCTTAGGGGACAGTGGCTATGGCTACACCTTC.

CDR3 bases: TGTGCCAGCAGCACCTATTGGGCGCGGAACACCGGGGAGCTGTTTTTT. Translated, it gives CASSTYWARNTGELFF. The chain links TRBV7-9 to TRBJ2-2; D gene uncertain. Trimming shortened V by 5 bases and J by 1 base, and 14 bases separated the two germline ends. The CDR3 runs to 16 residues. Germline CDR1 is SEHNR and CDR2 is FQNEAQ (reference sequence).

The rearrangement links TRBV28 to TRBJ2-7; tentatively, D is TRBD1 (6 bases). The CDR3 length is 15 residues. Trimming cost V 3 bases and J 7 bases, with 19 bases left between them. Germline CDR1 is MDHEN and CDR2 is SYDVKM. CDR3 bases: TGTGCCAGCAGTTTTTTAGGGGCAGGACAGAGTGAGCAGTACTTC. Encoded protein: CASSFLGAGQSEQYF.

The chain uses TRBV5-6 and TRBJ1-1; D unclear. The length of the CDR3 is 11 residues. CDR1 and CDR2 from the germline V gene are SGHDT and YYEEEE. Trimming removed 7 bases at V and 3 bases at J, with 7 bases between. The CDR3 region is CASCSDTEAFF. CDR3 sequence (DNA): TGTGCCAGCTGCTCGGACACTGAAGCTTTCTTT.

The V and J genes are TRBV6-6 and TRBJ2-3; D not resolved. Trimming cost V 6 bases and J 1 base, with 8 bases left between them. The CDR3 covers 13 residues. The germline gives CDR1 MNHNY, CDR2 SVGAGI (reference sequence). DNA for the CDR3: TGTGCCAGCAGGCTCCGGGGCACAGATACGCAGTATTTT. It translates to CASRLRGTDTQYF.

This chain connects TRBV28 to TRBJ1-5; TRBD1 matches 7 bases. CDR1 is MDHEN and CDR2 is SYDVKM in the germline V gene. This CDR3 has 14 amino acids. J lost 5 bases, V lost 8 bases, and 9 bases had no gene match. CDR3 in DNA: TGTGCCAGCCACCCACAGGGGCTGTATCAGCCCCAGCATTTT. It yields the protein CASHPQGLYQPQHF.

This clone was picked up a small number of times. The rearrangement uses TRBV7-9 and TRBJ1-5, with D possibly TRBD1 on 5 matching bases. Trimming stripped 1 base from V and 7 bases from J, with 8 bases between. The length of the CDR3 is 13 residues. The germline V gene encodes CDR1 SEHNR and CDR2 FQNEAQ (reference sequence). The CDR3 DNA follows: TGTGCCAGCAGCTTAGTCGGGGGGCAGCCCCAGCATTTT. This gives the protein CASSLVGGQPQHF.